This T cell receptor beta chain was profiled in a study of OX40 agonist ivuxolimab in advanced cancers. Across the study: The study gave patients intravenous ivuxolimab at 0.01 to 10 mg/kg every 2 weeks. Hepatocellular carcinoma, melanoma, renal cell or head and neck cancer was diagnosed in the dose-escalation patients.

For this clone: At the DNA level, this CDR3 is encoded by other sequences in the same sample as well.

This table comes from immunoSEQ multiplex PCR, and its TCRdb copy is limited to in-frame clones, with some not included. The sample carries around 80,000 clones, approximately 90% recorded once. This CDR3 is 15 amino acids long. Looked up from germline, CDR1 is SGHRS and CDR2 is YFSETQ. V was pared by 4 bases and J by 5 bases, with 16 bases between. Sequencing used CD4+ or CD8+ T cells sorted from blood, obtained in a trial of the OX40 agonist ivuxolimab. The chain carries TRBV5-1 and TRBJ1-5; possible D gene TRBD1, 5 bases. The receptor's source is an adult with an advanced solid tumor such as melanoma, head and neck, liver or kidney cancer. CDR3 in DNA: TGCGCCAGCAGCCTCAGCGGGGACGATTATCAGCCCCAGCATTTT. Its protein product is CASSLSGDDYQPQHF.